This T cell receptor beta chain is drawn from a study of blood T cell repertoires in COVID-19. At the level of the study: Specimens from acute and convalescent COVID-19 originated in the United States, Italy and Spain.

The V segment lost 3 bases and the J segment 6 bases; nucleotides outside the gene matches: 7. The CDR3 is 16 residues long. Germline lookup yields CDR1 KGHDR and CDR2 SFDVKD. The table came from immunoSEQ multiplex PCR; TCRdb's copy has only in-frame clones and leaves some out. The sample consists of 200,000 to 250,000 clones, approximately 81% of them appearing once. This TCR derives from an elderly woman with acute or convalescent COVID-19. This sequence joins TRBV24-1 and TRBJ1-5; 10 positions match TRBD1. Specimen: peripheral blood. The CDR3 spells CATSDQGTGDLQPQHF. CDR3 coding DNA: TGTGCCACCAGTGATCAGGGGACAGGGGACCTTCAGCCCCAGCATTTT.